These 9 T cell receptor beta chains came from one sample sequenced in a study of control samples from healthy donors and cancer patients. Clones were sequenced by immunoSEQ multiplex PCR, and TCRdb holds only the in-frame ones, with some missing. This sample has some 220,000 clones, with about 95% found just once. Sequencing was done on a sample of blood. The receptor source for this set is a man aged 45-65 years in good health.

The gene calls are TRBV6-6 and TRBJ1-1; the D is unclear. The CDR3 is 14 residues long. Germline V gives CDR1 MNHNY, CDR2 SVGAGI (reference sequence). Trimming shortened V by 6 bases and J by 3 bases, and 14 bases separated the two germline ends. This CDR3 reads CASSQVLGDTEAFF. The CDR3 nucleotides read TGTGCCAGCAGCCAGGTACTCGGGGACACTGAAGCTTTCTTT.

The gene calls are TRBV5-1 and TRBJ1-1; D is perhaps TRBD1 (5 bases). There are 14 residues in the CDR3. V lost 3 bases and J 1 base, leaving 10 bases between the germline ends. The germline CDR1 and CDR2 sequences are SGHRS and YFSETQ. CDR3 bases: TGCGCCAGCAGCTCGGGACCGACGAACACTGAAGCTTTCTTT. It codes for CASSSGPTNTEAFF.

The V gene is TRBV10-2, the J gene TRBJ1-5, with TRBD1 identical over 7 bases. CDR1 is WSHSY and CDR2 is SAAADI in the germline V gene. The ends lost 3 bases at V and 4 bases at J; junction bases unmatched: 3. This CDR3 is 14 amino acids long. Here the CDR3 reads CASSDRGQNQPQHF. CDR3 DNA sequence: TGCGCCAGCAGTGATAGGGGGCAGAATCAGCCCCAGCATTTT.

The chain employs TRBV4-2 and TRBJ1-4, with D unclear. The CDR3 runs to 18 residues. V lost 4 bases and J 0 bases, leaving 18 bases between the germline ends. Germline V CDR1 and CDR2: LGHNA, YNFKEQ. The CDR3, as DNA: TGTGCCAGCAGCCTAAGGGTCAAGGACTCCGCAACTAATGAAAAACTGTTTTTT. This codes for CASSLRVKDSATNEKLFF.

This rearrangement joins TRBV7-9 to TRBJ1-6; D is uncertain. The CDR3 has 12 amino acids. Trimming took 5 bases from V and 9 from J, leaving 8 bases between them. Per the germline V gene, CDR1 is SEHNR and CDR2 is FQNEAQ (reference sequence). The CDR3 DNA reads TGTGCCAGCAGCCCCGAGATTTCACCCCTCCACTTT. It translates to CASSPEISPLHF.

The V gene is TRBV19, the J gene TRBJ2-2, with 7 positions matching TRBD2. The V and J ends lost 3 bases and 5 bases, in that order; junction bases with no gene match: 3. The CDR3 contains 14 residues. The germline V gene encodes CDR1 LNHDA and CDR2 SQIVND (reference sequence). This CDR3 reads CASSISGGTGELFF. CDR3 coding DNA: TGTGCCAGTAGTATTTCCGGGGGGACCGGGGAGCTGTTTTTT.

This chain connects TRBV5-5 to TRBJ1-1, with D hard to call. In germline, CDR1 is SGHKS, CDR2 YYEKEE (reference sequence). The V gene lost 4 bases and the J gene lost 1 base, with 17 bases spanning the gap. The CDR3 has 16 residues. CDR3 nucleotide sequence: TGTGCCAGCAGCCTCCTGACAAGTCGTAGGAACACTGAAGCTTTCTTT. Protein: CASSLLTSRRNTEAFF.

This clone was observed a few times. V is TRBV11-1 and J is TRBJ2-2; TRBD1 aligns across 8 bases. There are 16 residues in the CDR3. The trim removed 4 bases at V and 0 bases at J, leaving 4 bases unmatched. The germline V gene has CDR1 SGHAT and CDR2 FQDESV (reference sequence). The DNA for the CDR3 is TGTGCCAGCAGCTGGGACAGGATCGCGAACACCGGGGAGCTGTTTTTT. Its protein product is CASSWDRIANTGELFF.

V usage is TRBV5-5 and J usage is TRBJ2-6; no definite D call. The germline V gene has CDR1 SGHKS and CDR2 YYEKEE (reference sequence). V lost 4 bases and J 6 bases, leaving 14 bases between the germline ends. This CDR3 is built from 15 residues. CDR3 DNA sequence: TGTGCCAGCAGCGACGACCCGGGTTTGGCCAACGTCCTGACTTTC. Amino acid sequence: CASSDDPGLANVLTF. The full variable domain, its missing parts supplied by reference TRBV5-5 and TRBJ2-6, is DAGVTQSPTHLIKTRGQQVTLRCSPISGHKSVSWYQQVLGQGPQFIFQYYEKEERGRGNFPDRFSARQFPNYSSELNVNALLLGDSALYLCASSDDPGLANVLTFGAGSRLTVL.